Shown below are 14 T cell receptor beta chains from a single sample sequenced in a study of cytomegalovirus exposure and HLA in healthy donors. The table came from immunoSEQ multiplex PCR; TCRdb's copy has only in-frame clones and leaves some out. The data contain 150,000 to 170,000 clones, approximately 86% of them singletons. Sequencing was performed on PBMCs. These receptors were collected from a human donor in good health.

The CDR3 region has the DNA TGCGCCAGCAGCCTAGGACAGGGGGGCGGTCAGCCCCAGCATTTT. Its protein product is CASSLGQGGGQPQHF. The chain combines TRBV4-1 with TRBJ1-5; 10 bases map to TRBD1. The CDR3 runs 15 residues. Germline V gene lookup returns CDR1 MGHRA and CDR2 YSYEKL. V lost 4 bases and J lost 6; bases outside the gene matches: 6.

This clone was seen more than once but under ten times. The V call is TRBV7-9, the J call TRBJ2-3; D is uncertain. The CDR3 runs 14 residues. V lost 1 base, J lost 0 bases, and 5 bases lay in between. Looked up from germline, CDR1 is SEHNR and CDR2 is FQNEAQ (reference sequence). The CDR3 sequence is CASSLVSSTDTQYF. DNA for the CDR3: TGTGCCAGCAGCTTAGTGTCTAGCACAGATACGCAGTATTTT.

V gene TRBV4-1 combines with J gene TRBJ2-1; 8 bases align to TRBD2. V gave up 4 bases and J gave up 10 bases; unmatched junction bases: 12. There are 15 residues in the CDR3. The germline gives CDR1 MGHRA, CDR2 YSYEKL. The CDR3 region has the DNA TGCGCCAGCAGCCCGGGGCTAGCGGGCCTCGGGGAGCAGTTCTTC. It specifies CASSPGLAGLGEQFF.

This sequence joins TRBV4-3 and TRBJ2-1; D is possibly TRBD2 (5 bases). V was shortened by 0 bases and J by 8 bases, with 14 bases between the two germline ends. Germline V gene sequence: CDR1 LGHNA, CDR2 YSLEER. This CDR3 comprises 15 residues. The CDR3 nucleotides are TGCGCCAGCAGCCAAGATGGCACCCTGAGGGATGAGCAGTTCTTC. It encodes CASSQDGTLRDEQFF.

The CDR3 protein is CASTVKGGANTGELFF. The CDR3, as DNA: TGTGCCAGTACGGTAAAAGGGGGAGCGAACACCGGGGAGCTGTTTTTT. The chain couples TRBV19 to TRBJ2-2; a weak D match, TRBD1 (6 bases). The CDR3 is 16 residues long. In germline, CDR1 is LNHDA, CDR2 SQIVND (reference sequence). V was shortened by 7 bases and J by 0 bases, with 15 bases between the two germline ends.

The table lists this clone with a count of one. The chain has TRBV11-2 and TRBJ1-6; tentatively, D is TRBD1 (5 bases). This CDR3 contains 20 residues. V was shortened by 0 bases and J by 4 bases, with 22 bases between the two germline ends. Germline V CDR1 and CDR2: SGHAT, FQNNGV. The CDR3 DNA is TGTGCCAGCAGCTTAGATTGGCTGACTTCCATAAGGGGTTATAATTCACCCCTCCACTTT. It specifies CASSLDWLTSIRGYNSPLHF.

The chain carries TRBV19 and TRBJ1-1; maybe TRBD1 (6 bases). This CDR3 is 11 amino acids long. The germline gives CDR1 LNHDA, CDR2 SQIVND (reference sequence). Trimming took off 6 bases at V and 8 bases at J, with 10 bases between the two ends. The CDR3 here is CASSRGQEAFF. The CDR3 coding sequence is TGTGCCAGTAGCCGCGGACAGGAAGCTTTCTTT. The variable domain in full, completed from reference TRBV19 and TRBJ1-1, reads DGGITQSPKYLFRKEGQNVTLSCEQNLNHDAMYWYRQDPGQGLRLIYYSQIVNDFQKGDIAEGYSVSREKKESFPLTVTSAQKNPTAFYLCASSRGQEAFFGQGTRLTVV.

This clone was counted between two and nine times. The chain couples TRBV7-6 to TRBJ2-7, with TRBD2 as a possible D gene (6 bases). This CDR3 has 13 residues. CDR1 is SGHVS and CDR2 is FNYEAQ in the germline V gene. V gave up 4 bases and J gave up 0 bases, with 7 bases separating them. This chain's CDR3 is CASSSGSSYEQYF. The DNA for the CDR3 is TGTGCCAGCAGCTCCGGGAGCTCCTACGAGCAGTACTTC.

This sequence joins TRBV5-4 and TRBJ1-2; D perhaps matches TRBD1 (5 bases). The CDR3 is 15 amino acids. Germline values: CDR1 SGHNT, CDR2 YYREEE (reference sequence). V was cut by 2 bases and J by 5 bases, with 16 bases left in between. The CDR3 here is CASSFFGADFYGYTF. The CDR3 DNA is TGTGCCAGCAGCTTTTTTGGGGCAGATTTTTATGGCTACACCTTC.

This clone was seen a handful of times. The CDR3 loop is CASATGDNQPQHF. CDR3 bases: TGTGCCAGCGCGACAGGGGACAATCAGCCCCAGCATTTT. The chain links TRBV19 to TRBJ1-5; 8 bases map to TRBD1. This CDR3 has 13 amino acids. CDR1 is LNHDA and CDR2 is SQIVND in the germline V gene (reference sequence). After removal of 9 bases from V and 3 bases from J, the junction contained 4 bases not matched to a gene. The full variable domain, its missing parts supplied by reference TRBV19 and TRBJ1-5, is DGGITQSPKYLFRKEGQNVTLSCEQNLNHDAMYWYRQDPGQGLRLIYYSQIVNDFQKGDIAEGYSVSREKKESFPLTVTSAQKNPTAFYLCASATGDNQPQHFGDGTRLSIL.

J is TRBJ1-1 and V is TRBV29-1; 8 nucleotides agree with TRBD1. This CDR3 region has 16 residues. Trimming cost V 3 bases and J 2 bases; bases outside gene matches: 11. CDR1 SQVTM and CDR2 ANQGSEA come from the germline V gene. Here the CDR3 reads CSVDRGRGGSNTEAFF. The CDR3 coding sequence is TGCAGCGTTGACAGGGGGCGGGGAGGGAGTAACACTGAAGCTTTCTTT.

This chain links TRBV5-1 with TRBJ1-4; weak D call: TRBD1 (5 bases). Germline lookup yields CDR1 SGHRS and CDR2 YFSETQ. Trimming took off 2 bases at V and 0 bases at J, with 8 bases between the two ends. The CDR3 loop spans 15 amino acids. CDR3: CASSLDRPTNEKLFF. As DNA, the CDR3 is TGCGCCAGCAGCTTAGACAGACCAACTAATGAAAAACTGTTTTTT. Full variable domain (remainder filled in from reference TRBV5-1 and TRBJ1-4): KAGVTQTPRYLIKTRGQQVTLSCSPISGHRSVSWYQQTPGQGLQFLFEYFSETQRNKGNFPGRFSGRQFSNSRSEMNVSTLELGDSALYLCASSLDRPTNEKLFFGSGTQLSVL.

The V and J genes are TRBV5-1 and TRBJ2-7, with D possibly being TRBD1 (5 bases). The CDR3 loop spans 16 amino acids. The V and J ends lost 0 bases and 2 bases respectively, with 15 bases between them. CDR1 and CDR2 from the germline V gene are SGHRS and YFSETQ. CDR3 region: CASSLEGQGFTYEQYF. As DNA, the CDR3 is TGCGCCAGCAGCTTGGAAGGTCAGGGCTTCACCTACGAGCAGTACTTC.

In this sample, this clone turned up a few times. V and J are TRBV7-2 and TRBJ1-5; TRBD1 agrees at 10 bases. CDR1 SGHTA and CDR2 FQGNSA come from the germline V gene. This CDR3 region has 15 residues. Trimming cost V 5 bases and J 7 bases; bases outside gene matches: 8. CDR3 DNA: TGTGCCAGCAGCCCCCAGGGACAGGGGAGCCAGCCCCAGCATTTT. Translation: CASSPQGQGSQPQHF.